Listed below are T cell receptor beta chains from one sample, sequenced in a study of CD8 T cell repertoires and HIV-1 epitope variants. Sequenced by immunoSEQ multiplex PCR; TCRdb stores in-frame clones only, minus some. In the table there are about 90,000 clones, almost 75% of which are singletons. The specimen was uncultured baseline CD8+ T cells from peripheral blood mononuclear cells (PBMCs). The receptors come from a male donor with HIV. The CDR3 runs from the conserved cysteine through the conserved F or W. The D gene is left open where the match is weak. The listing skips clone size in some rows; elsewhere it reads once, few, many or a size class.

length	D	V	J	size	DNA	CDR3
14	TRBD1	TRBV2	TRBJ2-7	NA	TGTGCCAGCAGTGGCGGGACAGGGAATTACGAGCAGTACTTC	CASSGGTGNYEQYF
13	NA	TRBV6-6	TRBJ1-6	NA	TGTGTCACTCGCGGAAAGGGTAATTCACCCCTCCACTTT	CVTRGKGNSPLHF
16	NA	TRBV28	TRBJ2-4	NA	TGTGCCAGCAGTTCCCCGGCAGCGCTAGCCAAAAACATTCAGTACTTC	CASSSPAALAKNIQYF
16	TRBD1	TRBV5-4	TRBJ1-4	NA	TGTGCCAGCAGCCCGGACAGGGGCGTCACTAATGAAAAACTGTTTTTT	CASSPDRGVTNEKLFF
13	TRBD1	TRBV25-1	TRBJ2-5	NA	TGTGCCGCCCGGACAGGGGGACTAGAGACCCAGTACTTC	CAARTGGLETQYF
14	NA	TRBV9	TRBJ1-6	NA	TGTGCCACGGGGGCAGTCTGGTTGAATTCACCCCTCCACTTT	CATGAVWLNSPLHF
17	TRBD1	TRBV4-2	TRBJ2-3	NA	TGTGCCAGCAGCCAAGAATTCGGGACAGGGTACACAGATACGCAGTATTTT	CASSQEFGTGYTDTQYF
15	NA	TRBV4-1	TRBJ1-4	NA	TGCGCCAGCAGCCAAGAGTACAGGGCAACTGAAAAACTGTTTTTT	CASSQEYRATEKLFF
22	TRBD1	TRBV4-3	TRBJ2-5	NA	TGCGCCAGCAGCCCGGGACAGGGGGCTCCGGGACTAGAGAGAGGAAGCCAAGAGACCCAGTACTTC	CASSPGQGAPGLERGSQETQYF
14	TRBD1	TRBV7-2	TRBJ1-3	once	TGTGCCAGCGGACAGGACGTTGCAGGAAACACCATATATTTT	CASGQDVAGNTIYF
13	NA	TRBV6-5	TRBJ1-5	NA	TGTGCCAGCAGTTACTCTGCGGATCAGCCCCAGCATTTT	CASSYSADQPQHF
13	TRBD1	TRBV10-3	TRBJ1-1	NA	TGTGCCATCAGTGCGGGACAGCCCGACACAGCTTTCTTT	CAISAGQPDTAFF
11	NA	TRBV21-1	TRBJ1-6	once	TGTGCCAGCAGCGGGGATTCACCCCTCCACTTT	CASSGDSPLHF
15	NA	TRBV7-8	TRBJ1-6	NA	TGTGCCAGCAGCCGAGGGGGATTGGGAAATTCACCCCTCCACTTT	CASSRGGLGNSPLHF
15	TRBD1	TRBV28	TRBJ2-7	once	TGTGCCAGCAGTTCCCAGGGGGCTAGCTCCTACGAGCAGTACTTC	CASSSQGASSYEQYF
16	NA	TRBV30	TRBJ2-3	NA	TGTGCCTGGAGTAACCTCGGGGGACCTAGGGCAGATACGCAGTATTTT	CAWSNLGGPRADTQYF
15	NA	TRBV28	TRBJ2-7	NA	TGTGCCAGCAGTTTGGGTGACAGTTCCTCCTACGAGCAGTACTTC	CASSLGDSSSYEQYF
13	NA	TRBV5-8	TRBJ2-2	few	TGTGCCAGCCAGGGATGGGACACCGGGGAGCTGTTTTTT	CASQGWDTGELFF
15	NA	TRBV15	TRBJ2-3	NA	TGTGCCACCAGCAGGGGTCCGGGACGCACAGATACGCAGTATTTT	CATSRGPGRTDTQYF
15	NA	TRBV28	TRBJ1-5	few	TGTGCCAGCAGTTTATGGGGGGCGGATAATCAGCCCCAGCATTTT	CASSLWGADNQPQHF
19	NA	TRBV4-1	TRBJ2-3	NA	TGCGCCAGCAGCCATCCCATACGAGGGGGACAATCCTCCACAGATACGCAGTATTTT	CASSHPIRGGQSSTDTQYF
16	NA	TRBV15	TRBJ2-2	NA	TGTGCCACCAGCGGAGGGACTTCCTTGAACACCGGGGAGCTGTTTTTT	CATSGGTSLNTGELFF
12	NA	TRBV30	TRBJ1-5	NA	TGTGCCTGGGGACAGTCGGGACAGCCCCAGCATTTT	CAWGQSGQPQHF
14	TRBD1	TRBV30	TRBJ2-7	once	TGTGCCTGGAGCGGGCGGACAGGGACCTACGAGCAGTACTTC	CAWSGRTGTYEQYF
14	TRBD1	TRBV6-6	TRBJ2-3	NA	TGTGCCAGCAGGGACAGGCTTCACACAGATACGCAGTATTTT	CASRDRLHTDTQYF
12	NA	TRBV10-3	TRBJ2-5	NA	TGTGCCATCGGGACCCCCCAAGAGACCCAGTACTTC	CAIGTPQETQYF
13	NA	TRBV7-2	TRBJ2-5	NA	TGTGCCAGCAGCACGGACTCCAGGCGGACCCAGTACTTC	CASSTDSRRTQYF
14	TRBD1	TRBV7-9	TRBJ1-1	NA	TGTGCCAGCAGCTCACAGACAGGGGCCACTGAAGCTTTCTTT	CASSSQTGATEAFF
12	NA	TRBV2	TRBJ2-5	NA	TGTGCCAGCAGTGACTTTCGGGAGACCCAGTACTTC	CASSDFRETQYF
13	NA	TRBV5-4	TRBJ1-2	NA	TGTGCCAGCAGCTTGGGCAGTAACTATGGCTACACCTTC	CASSLGSNYGYTF
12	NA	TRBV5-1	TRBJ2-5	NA	TGCGCCAGCAGCTTGGATCTAGAGACCCAGTACTTC	CASSLDLETQYF